Listed here are 26 T cell receptor beta chains from one sample, sequenced in a study of response to subunit inactivated influenza vaccine. TCRdb analysed the RT-PCR reads with MiXCR anew, one entry per CDR3 protein. Of about 700,000 distinct CDR3 sequences listed, 11% to 15% are singletons. This specimen consisted of PBMCs from blood, obtained roughly 15 days before vaccination. The receptors originated from a man between 50 and 59 years old who received an inactivated influenza vaccine.

This clonotype appeared a few times. The chain combines TRBV13 with TRBJ2-7, with TRBD1 matching over 7 bases. This CDR3 has 12 amino acids. Trimming took 7 bases from V and 3 from J; bases not matched to a gene: 3. Germline V gene sequence: CDR1 PRHDT, CDR2 FYEKMQ (reference sequence). The CDR3 DNA sequence: TGTGCCAGCAATTCAGGGGGCTACGAGCAGTACTTC. Its translation is CASNSGGYEQYF.

This rearrangement joins TRBV5-5 to TRBJ2-7, with TRBD2 as a possible D gene (6 bases). This CDR3 spans 13 amino acids. The V end was cut by 2 bases, the J end by 2 bases, with 8 bases between. Per the germline V gene, CDR1 is SGHKS and CDR2 is YYEKEE (reference sequence). Written as DNA, the CDR3 is TGTGCCAGCAGCTTCCGGGAGCCCTACGAGCAGTACTTC. The encoded protein is CASSFREPYEQYF.

The chain links TRBV9 to TRBJ2-4; D uncertain. The germline V and J ends were trimmed by 3 bases and 5 bases, with 12 bases remaining between them. The CDR3 is made up of 14 amino acids. Germline CDR1 SGDLS, CDR2 YYNGEE. CDR3 protein: CASSERHYENIQYF. The CDR3 coding sequence is TGTGCCAGCAGCGAAAGACACTACGAAAACATTCAGTACTTC.

This clonotype was seen a handful of times. V usage is TRBV20-1 and J usage is TRBJ1-2; 10 bases match TRBD1. CDR1 and CDR2 (germline): DFQATT, SNEGSKA (reference sequence). This CDR3 comprises 15 residues. V shed 0 bases and J 7 bases; nucleotides not matched to a gene: 8. In DNA, the CDR3 is TGCAGTGCTAGAGAAGGGACAGGGGACGTGGGTGGCTACACCTTC. It encodes CSAREGTGDVGGYTF.

The chain combines TRBV20-1 with TRBJ2-1; TRBD2 matches 11 bases. The J segment lost 10 bases and the V segment lost 3 bases, leaving 23 bases of the junction unmatched. Looked up from germline, CDR1 is DFQATT and CDR2 is SNEGSKA (reference sequence). The CDR3 has 19 residues. CDR3 loop: CSARISGGAFLGTSREQFF. As DNA, the CDR3 is TGCAGTGCTAGGATTAGCGGGGGGGCATTTTTGGGTACCTCAAGGGAGCAGTTCTTC.

This clonotype was seen at least ten times. The chain carries TRBV3-1 and TRBJ1-1; 7 bases agree with TRBD1. Germline V gives CDR1 LGHDT, CDR2 YNNKEL (reference sequence). J gave up 6 bases and V 0 bases, and 4 bases lay outside the gene matches. The CDR3 is made up of 14 amino acids. CDR3: CASSQDLQGAEAFF. The CDR3 DNA sequence: TGTGCCAGCAGCCAAGATTTGCAGGGGGCTGAAGCTTTCTTT.

Worth noting for this clonotype: The junction departs from the called germline gene at one end, perhaps through a read error. The chain employs TRBV29-1 and TRBJ2-1, with TRBD2 matching over 7 bases. Per germline, CDR1 SQVTM and CDR2 ANQGSEA. The CDR3 has 10 amino acids. CDR3 residues: CSVVGGERFF. The CDR3 DNA is TGCAGCGTTGTGGGAGGGGAGCGGTTCTTC.

This clonotype was counted only a few times. The chain couples TRBV5-1 to TRBJ2-1; 7 bases line up with TRBD2. Germline V gene data show CDR1 as SGHRS and CDR2 as YFSETQ. The junction had 10 bases not matched to a gene; V was cut back by 4 bases and J by 0 bases. This CDR3 has 17 residues. CDR3 DNA: TGCGCCAGCAGCCCGACGACTAGCAGAAGCTCCTACAATGAGCAGTTCTTC. Translating gives CASSPTTSRSSYNEQFF. The full variable domain, completed using reference TRBV5-1 and TRBJ2-1, is KAGVTQTPRYLIKTRGQQVTLSCSPISGHRSVSWYQQTPGQGLQFLFEYFSETQRNKGNFPGRFSGRQFSNSRSEMNVSTLELGDSALYLCASSPTTSRSSYNEQFFGPGTRLTVL.

The V and J genes are TRBV5-1 and TRBJ1-5; 8 nucleotides match TRBD1. Germline lookup yields CDR1 SGHRS and CDR2 YFSETQ. V shed 0 bases and J 7 bases; nucleotides not matched to a gene: 6. CDR3 size: 15 residues. This CDR3 is CASSLDWTGRQPQHF. CDR3 DNA: TGCGCCAGCAGCTTGGATTGGACAGGGCGGCAGCCCCAGCATTTT.

In its sample, this clonotype was seen a few times. CDR3 region: CSVYRGGNRNNEQFF. In nucleotides, the CDR3 is TGCAGCGTTTACCGTGGTGGCAACCGAAACAATGAGCAGTTCTTC. The chain carries TRBV29-1 and TRBJ2-1, with D uncertain. Between the trimmed V and J ends, which lost 5 bases and 5 bases, there was a span of 19 bases. The CDR3 extends over 15 amino acids. Germline CDR1 SQVTM, CDR2 ANQGSEA.

The rearrangement joins TRBV5-1 to TRBJ1-5; 11 bases are a match to TRBD1. Germline V gene data show CDR1 as SGHRS and CDR2 as YFSETQ. The junction had 14 bases not matched to a gene; V was cut back by 0 bases and J by 3 bases. The CDR3 contains 20 residues. CDR3 nucleotide sequence: TGCGCCAGCAGCTTGGGTCCCTGGACAGGGGGCTTGACCTACAATCAGCCCCAGCATTTT. Residues: CASSLGPWTGGLTYNQPQHF.

This clonotype was detected only a few times. This chain joins TRBV27 and TRBJ2-1, with TRBD1 matching 7 bases. Germline-derived CDR1 and CDR2 are MNHEY and SMNVEV (reference sequence). The length of the CDR3 is 14 residues. With V trimmed by 0 bases and J by 9 bases, 5 bases remained unmatched. The DNA of the CDR3 is TGTGCCAGCAGTTTATCGACAACAGGGGTTGAGCAGTTCTTC. Its translation is CASSLSTTGVEQFF.

This clonotype showed up just a few times. The genes are TRBV4-2 and TRBJ2-2, with D possibly being TRBD2 (5 bases). V shed 2 bases and J shed 7 bases, with 17 bases lying between them. The CDR3 covers 16 residues. Germline lookup yields CDR1 LGHNA and CDR2 YNFKEQ. The CDR3 sequence is CASSQNLRAGGGELFF. CDR3 in DNA: TGTGCCAGCAGCCAAAATTTAAGGGCAGGAGGCGGGGAGCTGTTTTTT.

The chain is built from TRBV10-3 and TRBJ2-5, with 11 positions matching TRBD2. After removal of 2 bases from V and 4 bases from J, the junction contained 9 bases not matched to a gene. The germline gives CDR1 ENHRY, CDR2 SYGVKD. The CDR3 is 17 amino acids. The CDR3 DNA sequence: TGTGCCATCAGTGAGCCAACTAGCGGGAGCGGCCGAGAGACCCAGTACTTC. Translation: CAISEPTSGSGRETQYF.

This clonotype occurred many times. The CDR3 sequence: CASSLSSGVYNEQFF. CDR3 DNA: TGTGCCAGCAGCTTATCTAGCGGGGTTTACAATGAGCAGTTCTTC. The chain has TRBV7-2 and TRBJ2-1; 9 bases map to TRBD2. Germline V lookup: CDR1 SGHTA, CDR2 FQGNSA. This CDR3 comprises 15 residues. V trimming: 2 bases; J trimming: 4 bases; junction bases outside the gene matches: 3.

The chain links TRBV15 to TRBJ1-5; no definite D call. V was shortened by 0 bases and J by 0 bases, with 6 bases between the two germline ends. The CDR3 has 15 amino acids. The germline V gene has CDR1 LNHNV and CDR2 YYDKDF (reference sequence). The CDR3 spells CATSREGNSNQPQHF. CDR3 DNA sequence: TGTGCCACCAGCAGAGAGGGGAATAGCAATCAGCCCCAGCATTTT.

This clonotype has more than one count but fewer than ten. V gene TRBV29-1 combines with J gene TRBJ2-7, with 8 positions matching TRBD1. CDR1 is SQVTM, CDR2 ANQGSEA, per germline. There are 13 residues in the CDR3. After removal of 5 bases from V and 3 bases from J, the junction contained 6 bases not matched to a gene. CDR3 sequence (DNA): TGCAGCGTTACTCCAGGGGGCAGCTACGAGCAGTACTTC. This translates into CSVTPGGSYEQYF.

There are a few counts of this clonotype. This chain uses TRBV28 with TRBJ2-7, with D possibly TRBD2 on 5 matching bases. The V end lost 3 bases, the J end lost 1 base, and 10 bases lay between the germline ends. The CDR3 is 14 amino acids. CDR1 and CDR2 (germline): MDHEN, SYDVKM. The CDR3 sequence: CASSFRGTSYEQYF. In DNA, the CDR3 is TGTGCCAGCAGTTTCCGGGGTACATCCTACGAGCAGTACTTC.

This clonotype was detected a few times. V is TRBV9 and J is TRBJ2-1; possibly TRBD2 for D (5 bases). This CDR3 region has 16 residues. The germline V and J ends were trimmed by 0 bases and 0 bases, with 10 bases remaining between them. CDR1 is SGDLS, CDR2 YYNGEE, per germline. Here the CDR3 reads CASSVGDSVSYNEQFF. The CDR3 DNA follows: TGTGCCAGCAGCGTAGGGGATAGCGTCTCCTACAATGAGCAGTTCTTC.

The table lists this clonotype with a few counts. V and J are TRBV12-3 or TRBV12-4 and TRBJ1-1; 7 bases fit TRBD1. The CDR3 has 11 residues. After removal of 6 bases from V and 7 bases from J, the junction contained 2 bases not matched to a gene. CDR3 bases: TGTGCCAGCAGGCGGACAGGTGAAGCTTTCTTT. Its protein is CASRRTGEAFF.

This clonotype was observed a few times. This chain's CDR3 is CASSPTGQGARETQYF. CDR3 bases: TGTGCCAGCAGCCCGACGGGACAGGGGGCGCGAGAGACCCAGTACTTC. The genes are TRBV7-2 and TRBJ2-5; 12 nucleotides line up with TRBD1. The J segment lost 4 bases and the V segment lost 5 bases, leaving 8 bases of the junction unmatched. This CDR3 region has 16 residues. CDR1 is SGHTA and CDR2 is FQGNSA in the germline V gene.

A single count supports this clonotype. V gene TRBV29-1 combines with J gene TRBJ2-7, with a tentative D call TRBD1 (5 bases). The CDR3 contains 13 residues. V was trimmed by 1 base and J by 5 bases, leaving 12 bases between them. Per germline, CDR1 SQVTM and CDR2 ANQGSEA. CDR3 nucleotides: TGCAGCGTTGAAGTAGTGCAGGGAAACGAGCAGTACTTC. Amino acid sequence: CSVEVVQGNEQYF.

Concerning this clonotype: Sequence at one end of the junction differs from germline and may be a read error. The chain couples TRBV4-1 to TRBJ1-1; TRBD1 matches 11 bases. CDR3 size: 15 residues. CDR1 and CDR2 from the germline V gene are MGHRA and YSYEKL. DNA of the CDR3: TGCGTCAGCAGCCAGCGCGGACAGGGGGCCCCTGAAGCTTTCTTT. It specifies CVSSQRGQGAPEAFF.

V usage is TRBV12-3 or TRBV12-4 and J usage is TRBJ2-7; 13 nucleotides align to TRBD2. The CDR3 spans 15 residues. The J segment lost 2 bases and the V segment lost 6 bases, leaving 4 bases of the junction unmatched. CDR3 residues: CASRTGTSGAYEQYF. CDR3 coding DNA: TGTGCCAGCAGAACCGGGACTAGCGGGGCCTACGAGCAGTACTTC.

This clonotype showed up just a few times. CDR3 nucleotides: TGTGCCAGCAGCCAAGTCCGTACTAGCGGGAGTGTGAATGAGCAGTTCTTC. Residues: CASSQVRTSGSVNEQFF. The chain combines TRBV4-2 with TRBJ2-1; 11 nucleotides line up with TRBD2. With 1 base clipped from V and 7 bases from J, the junction kept 9 bases outside the gene matches. This CDR3 is built from 17 residues. Germline-derived CDR1 and CDR2 are LGHNA and YNFKEQ.

The chain uses TRBV2 and TRBJ1-2; a weak D match, TRBD1 (6 bases). Deletions cut 1 base from V and 3 bases from J, with 12 bases between. CDR1 is SNHLY and CDR2 is FYNNEI in the germline V gene. The CDR3 loop spans 15 amino acids. The CDR3 nucleotides are TGTGCCAGCAGTGAAGTGTCAGGGGCTTACTATGGCTACACCTTC. This codes for CASSEVSGAYYGYTF.